This T cell receptor beta chain was recovered during a study of tumor-infiltrating lymphocytes in primary liver carcinoma. The CDR3 totals 14 residues. Germline V gives CDR1 SQVTM, CDR2 ANQGSEA. With V trimmed by 5 bases and J by 4 bases, 8 bases remained unmatched. It was from approximately 20-30 mg of unsorted bulk tissue that RNA and DNA were co-extracted. TCR beta cDNA came from roughly 0.45 ug total RNA, primed with a constant-region primer. It was through three nested multiplex PCR rounds of slightly modified ARM-PCR that TCR beta libraries arose. It was with TRBV1-TRBV30 forward primers and a C-beta reverse primer that the first two PCR rounds were run, at approximately 9 cycles each. TCRdb analysed the multiplex PCR reads with MiXCR anew, one entry per CDR3 protein. The data show 50,000 to 70,000 distinct CDR3 sequences, just over 70% seen once.

The J gene is TRBJ2-3, the V gene TRBV29-1; TRBD1 matches 8 bases. Input material: liver tumor tissue from sampling region 2. Subset specified: tumor region T2, inferior pole. The clonotype was recovered from a man in his forties or fifties with primary liver carcinoma and hepatitis B virus infection. CDR3 sequence: CSVSETGVSDTQYF. CDR3 nucleotide sequence: TGCAGCGTTTCCGAGACAGGGGTGTCAGATACGCAGTATTTT.